Described below is a single T cell receptor (beta chain) sequence and its context. Germline trimming cut 8 bases from V and 2 bases from J; bases unmatched to any gene: 5. Germline lookup yields CDR1 SNHLY and CDR2 FYNNEI. The CDR3 is 14 amino acids. Before being deemed recovered, Cohort 3 donors had two negative PCRs, clearance, or symptom resolution. This entry belongs to a study of blood T cell repertoires in COVID-19. Profiling relied on immunoSEQ multiplex PCR, and the TCRdb table lists in-frame clones only, not all of them. In the table there are 200,000 to 250,000 clones, around nine tenths of which are singletons.

This sequence originates from a young man who had recovered from COVID-19. V gene TRBV2 combines with J gene TRBJ2-1; 8 bases line up with TRBD1. Sequencing used PBMCs or T cells enriched from blood (not recorded which). CDR3 DNA: TGTGCCAGCCCCGGACAGGGAACCTACAATGAGCAGTTCTTC. This sequence encodes CASPGQGTYNEQFF.